These 18 T cell receptor beta chains were all obtained from the same sample, sequenced in a study of CD4+ T cells in melanoma. Repertoires were generated with immunoSEQ multiplex PCR, while TCRdb's copy carries only in-frame clones and drops some. This sample has 110,000 to 150,000 clones, with nearly 95% found just once. The receptors derive from a human donor with melanoma.

The rearrangement links TRBV5-8 to TRBJ2-2; D unclear. V was pared by 0 bases and J by 0 bases, with 6 bases between. CDR3 length: 15 residues. Germline V gene lookup returns CDR1 SGHTS and CDR2 YDEGEE. The chain's CDR3 is CASSLDGPNTGELFF. CDR3 in DNA: TGTGCCAGCAGCTTGGACGGTCCGAACACCGGGGAGCTGTTTTTT.

V usage is TRBV30 and J usage is TRBJ2-1, with TRBD2 identical over 8 bases. Germline CDR1 and CDR2: GTSNPN and SVGIG (reference sequence). This CDR3 has 17 residues. V gave up 3 bases and J gave up 4 bases; unmatched junction bases: 14. CDR3 sequence reads: CAWSALRTSGTYNEQFF. CDR3 DNA: TGTGCCTGGAGCGCTCTTCGTACTAGCGGAACATACAATGAGCAGTTCTTC.

This chain connects TRBV7-6 to TRBJ2-5; no reliable D call. V was pared by 1 base and J by 5 bases, with 8 bases between. The CDR3 spans 13 residues. Looked up from germline, CDR1 is SGHVS and CDR2 is FNYEAQ. The CDR3 protein is CASSLGPRETQYF. In DNA, the CDR3 is TGTGCCAGCAGCTTAGGTCCACGGGAGACCCAGTACTTC.

The gene calls are TRBV7-2 and TRBJ1-3, with D maybe TRBD1 (5 bases). V lost 2 bases and J 2 bases, leaving 10 bases between the germline ends. The germline gives CDR1 SGHTA, CDR2 FQGNSA. The CDR3 covers 15 residues. CDR3 coding DNA: TGTGCCAGCAGCTTATTAACGGGGCCTGGAAACACCATATATTTT. It encodes CASSLLTGPGNTIYF.

The chain combines TRBV2 with TRBJ1-5, with 8 bases identical to TRBD1. The CDR3 contains 15 residues. Trimming at V came to 2 bases and at J to 9 bases, leaving 9 bases not matched to a gene. Germline assignment: CDR1 SNHLY and CDR2 FYNNEI. CDR3 bases: TGTGCCAGCAGTGAATACGGGACAGGCTTAGCGCCCCAGCATTTT. Its protein is CASSEYGTGLAPQHF.

This chain joins TRBV2 and TRBJ1-5; D might be TRBD1 (5 bases). This CDR3 has 15 residues. Germline loops: CDR1 SNHLY, CDR2 FYNNEI. Trimming pared 6 bases from V and 2 bases from J, leaving 14 bases between. As DNA, the CDR3 is TGTGCCAGCAGCCTAGGGGCAACGGGCAATCAGCCCCAGCATTTT. Residues: CASSLGATGNQPQHF.

This clone was detected a few times. This rearrangement joins TRBV7-3 to TRBJ2-3; the D call may be TRBD1 or TRBD2 (6 bases each). Germline V gene sequence: CDR1 SGHTA, CDR2 FQGTGA. Trimming shortened V by 2 bases and J by 6 bases, and 9 bases separated the two germline ends. This CDR3 has 13 residues. The DNA of the CDR3 is TGTGCCAGCAGCTTATTGGGGGGCGATACGCAGTATTTT. This gives the protein CASSLLGGDTQYF. Full variable domain (outside the CDR3, taken from reference TRBV7-3 and TRBJ2-3): GAGVSQTPSNKVTEKGKYVELRCDPISGHTALYWYRQSLGQGPEFLIYFQGTGAADDSGLPNDRFFAVRPEGSVSTLKIQRTERGDSAVYLCASSLLGGDTQYFGPGTRLTVL.

This clone was observed once. The V call is TRBV6-6, the J call TRBJ1-1; D perhaps matches TRBD1 (6 bases). This CDR3 region has 15 residues. Per germline, CDR1 MNHNY and CDR2 SVGAGI (reference sequence). The ends were cut back, 10 bases at V and 3 bases at J, with 21 bases in the middle. For the CDR3, the DNA is TGTGCCACCGTAGGACAGCCACAAATCGACACTGAAGCTTTCTTT. It specifies CATVGQPQIDTEAFF.

The genes are TRBV5-1 and TRBJ1-1; TRBD1 agrees at 11 bases. The germline V gene has CDR1 SGHRS and CDR2 YFSETQ. V trimming: 4 bases; J trimming: 7 bases; junction bases outside the gene matches: 3. The CDR3 has 13 residues. This CDR3 reads CASSPGTGGEAFF. As DNA, the CDR3 is TGCGCCAGCAGCCCGGGGACAGGGGGTGAAGCTTTCTTT.

V and J are TRBV6-6 and TRBJ1-1; 10 nucleotides match TRBD1. The V gene end was trimmed by 8 bases and the J gene end by 6 bases; junction bases not matched to a gene: 12. The CDR3 sequence is 15 residues long. CDR1 MNHNY and CDR2 SVGAGI come from the germline V gene (reference sequence). CDR3 region: CASGPTGGLSPEAFF. CDR3 in DNA: TGTGCCAGCGGGCCGACAGGGGGCTTATCTCCTGAAGCTTTCTTT.

This chain connects TRBV11-2 to TRBJ2-7, with TRBD1 identical over 9 bases. CDR3 length equals 15 residues. Per germline, CDR1 SGHAT and CDR2 FQNNGV. The J segment lost 6 bases and the V segment lost 5 bases, leaving 11 bases of the junction unmatched. CDR3 in DNA: TGTGCCAGCAGCCACACCACGGGACAGGGACTCGAGCAGTACTTC. Residues: CASSHTTGQGLEQYF.

The CDR3 protein is CASSMRLAGDQQFF. As DNA, the CDR3 is TGTGCCAGCAGTATGAGACTAGCGGGGGACCAGCAGTTCTTC. V is TRBV11-1 and J is TRBJ2-1, with 12 bases lining up with TRBD2. Germline CDR1 SGHAT, CDR2 FQDESV (reference sequence). This CDR3 comprises 14 residues. V gave up 6 bases and J gave up 11 bases; unmatched junction bases: 8.

The chain uses TRBV19 and TRBJ1-4; D not resolved. The CDR3 runs to 15 residues. The germline V and J ends were trimmed by 3 bases and 4 bases, with 12 bases remaining between them. Per the germline V gene, CDR1 is LNHDA and CDR2 is SQIVND (reference sequence). The CDR3 is CASSIPRTLNEKLFF. CDR3 sequence (DNA): TGTGCCAGTAGTATTCCCAGGACGCTTAATGAAAAACTGTTTTTT.

V is TRBV18 and J is TRBJ2-3, with a possible D match to TRBD2 (5 bases). CDR1 and CDR2 (germline): KGHSH, LQKENI. The CDR3 sequence is 15 residues long. Trimming shortened V by 2 bases and J by 0 bases, and 9 bases separated the two germline ends. CDR3 sequence: CASSPTDSSTDTQYF. In nucleotides, the CDR3 is TGTGCCAGCTCACCAACGGACTCTAGCACAGATACGCAGTATTTT.

This rearrangement joins TRBV9 to TRBJ2-7; TRBD2 aligns across 8 bases. Unmatched junction bases numbered 5, after V lost 2 bases and J lost 7 bases. CDR1 is SGDLS and CDR2 is YYNGEE in the germline V gene. The CDR3 loop spans 13 amino acids. The CDR3 protein is CASSVSGGEEQYF. The CDR3 DNA is TGTGCCAGCAGCGTTTCGGGGGGGGAAGAGCAGTACTTC.

This rearrangement joins TRBV7-9 to TRBJ2-5, with 8 bases matching TRBD1. CDR1 SEHNR and CDR2 FQNEAQ come from the germline V gene (reference sequence). With V trimmed by 2 bases and J by 5 bases, 10 bases remained unmatched. The CDR3 runs 16 residues. CDR3 residues: CASSLRPDRGRETQYF. DNA for the CDR3: TGTGCCAGCAGCTTACGCCCTGACAGGGGTCGGGAGACCCAGTACTTC.

The CDR3 sequence is CASSGTRSGNTIYF. CDR3 DNA: TGTGCCAGCAGCGGTACAAGATCTGGAAACACCATATATTTT. The V call is TRBV9, the J call TRBJ1-3; D is uncertain. Germline V gives CDR1 SGDLS, CDR2 YYNGEE. The CDR3 is 14 residues long. V lost 3 bases and J 1 base, leaving 8 bases between the germline ends.

V usage is TRBV7-9 and J usage is TRBJ1-2; D gene uncertain. V lost 5 bases to trimming and J lost 2 bases, with 12 bases between them. CDR3 size: 14 residues. Germline V gene lookup returns CDR1 SEHNR and CDR2 FQNEAQ (reference sequence). DNA for the CDR3: TGTGCCAGCAGCGGCCGGCAGATCAACTATGGCTACACCTTC. Its translation is CASSGRQINYGYTF.